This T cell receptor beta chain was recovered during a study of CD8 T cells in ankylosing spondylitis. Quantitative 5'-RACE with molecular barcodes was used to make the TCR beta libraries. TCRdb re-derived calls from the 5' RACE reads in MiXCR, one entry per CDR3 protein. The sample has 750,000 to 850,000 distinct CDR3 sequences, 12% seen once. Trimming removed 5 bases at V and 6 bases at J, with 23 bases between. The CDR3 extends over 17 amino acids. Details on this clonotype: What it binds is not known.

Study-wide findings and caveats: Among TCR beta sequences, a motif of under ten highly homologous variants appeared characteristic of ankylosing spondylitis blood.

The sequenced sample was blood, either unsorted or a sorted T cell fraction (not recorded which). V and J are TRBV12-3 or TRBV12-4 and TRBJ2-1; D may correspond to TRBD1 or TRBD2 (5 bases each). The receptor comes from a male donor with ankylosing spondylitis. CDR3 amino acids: CASSPYPRDASSNEQFF. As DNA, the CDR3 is TGTGCCAGCAGTCCCTACCCCCGGGACGCGAGCTCCAATGAGCAGTTCTTC.